The 11 T cell receptor beta chains reported below all come from one sample, sequenced in a study of vaccination and CD4 T cells after COVID-19. The Oncomine TCR Beta short-read assay sequenced DNA from cultured CD4+ T cells. Using its own MiXCR run on the PCR reads, TCRdb lists one record per CDR3 protein. The sample consists of over 20,000 distinct CDR3 sequences, 30% to 45% of them appearing once. The antigens these receptors bind are not known. Noted time point: late sampling 161 to 241 days after vaccination in three convalescent patients. Treatment: 10-day PBMC culture with coronavirus spike peptide pools or control peptides (ViraFEST assay). The specimen comprised CD4+ T cells from blood, cultured in vitro, sampled about 7 months after SARS-CoV-2 vaccination. The receptor source for this set is a human donor who had recovered from COVID-19.

This clonotype has more than one count but fewer than ten. The V call is TRBV25-1, the J call TRBJ2-7; D unclear. The CDR3 loop spans 13 amino acids. CDR1 is MGHDK and CDR2 is SYGVNS in the germline V gene. The V and J ends lost 5 bases and 3 bases respectively, with 11 bases between them. Here the CDR3 DNA reads TGTGCCAGCAGTTCCACAACAATCTACGAGCAGTACTTC. Amino acids: CASSSTTIYEQYF.

The rearrangement uses TRBV6-1 and TRBJ1-5; D is unclear. The V gene's germline CDR1 is MNHNS and CDR2 SASEGT. The ends were cut back, 6 bases at V and 2 bases at J, with 14 bases in the middle. The CDR3 is 15 amino acids. CDR3 protein: CASSPDGWGNQPQHF. CDR3 bases: TGTGCCAGCAGCCCGGACGGATGGGGCAATCAGCCCCAGCATTTT.

This clonotype was observed a single time. The J gene is TRBJ2-7, the V gene TRBV6-1, with TRBD1 matching 10 bases. The CDR3 loop spans 15 amino acids. CDR1 MNHNS and CDR2 SASEGT come from the germline V gene. V shed 7 bases, J shed 3 bases, and the junction held 9 bases outside the gene matches. This chain's CDR3 is CASTFRDRGFYEQYF. The DNA of the CDR3 is TGTGCCAGCACTTTCCGGGACAGGGGTTTCTACGAGCAGTACTTC.

The chain combines TRBV28 with TRBJ1-6; 8 nucleotides align to TRBD1. The J segment lost 6 bases and the V segment lost 5 bases, leaving 9 bases of the junction unmatched. This CDR3 has 16 amino acids. Germline CDR1 is MDHEN and CDR2 is SYDVKM. The CDR3 sequence: CASSVLQGAGNSPLHF. In DNA form, the CDR3 reads TGTGCCAGCAGTGTACTTCAGGGGGCGGGTAATTCACCCCTCCACTTT.

This clonotype was seen only a few times. V is TRBV7-8 and J is TRBJ2-7; TRBD2 matches 15 bases. CDR1 is SGHVS, CDR2 FQNEAQ, per germline. Trimming removed 5 bases from V and 8 bases from J; junction bases left unmatched: 10. The CDR3 runs 16 residues. CDR3 protein: CASSRGGTSGRTKQYF. As DNA, the CDR3 is TGTGCCAGCAGCCGCGGGGGGACTAGCGGGAGGACAAAGCAGTACTTC.

The J gene is TRBJ2-5, the V gene TRBV6-2 or TRBV6-3, with 8 bases identical to TRBD1. V lost 6 bases and J lost 9; bases outside the gene matches: 12. Germline CDR1 reads MNHEY; CDR2 reads SVGEGT. This CDR3 is built from 14 residues. CDR3 in DNA: TGTGCCAGCAGCCCCTGGGGTACACAGGGGGCCCAGTACTTC. As protein: CASSPWGTQGAQYF.

J is TRBJ2-1 and V is TRBV11-3; D is possibly TRBD1 or TRBD2 (5 bases each). Per germline, CDR1 SGHNT and CDR2 YENEEA. V was cut by 5 bases and J by 0 bases, with 11 bases left in between. CDR3 size: 15 residues. DNA of the CDR3: TGTGCCAGCAGCCGTGGGACGGCCTCCTACAATGAGCAGTTCTTC. Translated: CASSRGTASYNEQFF. The full variable domain, completed using reference TRBV11-3 and TRBJ2-1, is EAGVVQSPRYKIIEKKQPVAFWCNPISGHNTLYWYLQNLGQGPELLIRYENEEAVDDSQLPKDRFSAERLKGVDSTLKIQPAELGDSAVYLCASSRGTASYNEQFFGPGTRLTVL.

The chain recombines TRBV10-3 with TRBJ1-1; weak D call: TRBD1 (5 bases). V was clipped by 11 bases and J by 1 base, with 17 bases between them. The CDR3 spans 14 residues. Germline loops: CDR1 ENHRY, CDR2 SYGVKD. The CDR3 DNA sequence: TGTGCCTCGACGACGGGGGAGGGGAACACTGAAGCTTTCTTT. It specifies CASTTGEGNTEAFF.

This clonotype came up a few times. The rearrangement joins TRBV6-1 to TRBJ1-6, with 9 bases matching TRBD1. CDR3 size: 17 residues. Germline loops: CDR1 MNHNS, CDR2 SASEGT. V gave up 6 bases and J gave up 10 bases; unmatched junction bases: 16. The CDR3 protein is CASRPRGQGPDGSPLHF. For the CDR3, the DNA is TGTGCCAGCAGGCCCCGGGGACAGGGCCCAGACGGCTCACCCCTCCACTTT.

This clonotype appeared a few times. V gene TRBV7-8 combines with J gene TRBJ2-1, with D unclear. The germline gives CDR1 SGHVS, CDR2 FQNEAQ. The CDR3 is made up of 11 amino acids. The V end lost 5 bases, the J end lost 8 bases, and 7 bases lay between the germline ends. CDR3 in amino acids: CASSRLDEQFF. The CDR3 coding sequence is TGTGCCAGCAGCCGCTTAGATGAGCAGTTCTTC. Filled out from reference TRBV7-8 and TRBJ2-1, the complete variable domain reads GAGVSQSPRYKVAKRGQDVALRCDPISGHVSLFWYQQALGQGPEFLTYFQNEAQLDKSGLPSDRFFAERPEGSVSTLKIQRTQQEDSAVYLCASSRLDEQFFGPGTRLTVL.

This clonotype was detected a few times. J is TRBJ2-7 and V is TRBV6-1; 10 bases match TRBD2. With 7 bases clipped from V and 9 bases from J, the junction kept 9 bases outside the gene matches. CDR3 length: 13 residues. CDR1 and CDR2 (germline): MNHNS, SASEGT. The chain's CDR3 is CASMNSGRKGQYF. CDR3 in DNA: TGTGCCAGCATGAATAGCGGGAGGAAAGGGCAGTACTTC.